Below, 29 T cell receptor beta chains from the same sample are listed, as sequenced in a study of T cells in Graves' hyperthyroidism and ophthalmopathy. RNA transcripts yielded amplified TCR beta CDR3 regions. The primer set for the first-round RT-PCR of the TCR CDR3 was HTBI. TCRdb re-derived calls from the multiplex PCR reads in MiXCR, one entry per CDR3 protein. Here the sample spans around 440,000 distinct CDR3 sequences, 15% to 17% being singletons. Sequencing was done on a sample of blood. Receptor source: a woman younger than 30 with Graves' hyperthyroidism.

This clonotype was observed many times. The chain is built from TRBV7-2 and TRBJ2-7, with D possibly called TRBD1 or TRBD2 (6 bases each). Trimming took 3 bases from V and 7 from J, leaving 13 bases between them. Per germline, CDR1 SGHTA and CDR2 FQGNSA. The CDR3 contains 13 residues. The CDR3 loop reads CASSFLQGGEQYF. Written as DNA, the CDR3 is TGTGCCAGCAGCTTCCTTCAAGGGGGGGAGCAGTACTTC.

The rearrangement links TRBV27 to TRBJ1-1; D is unclear. CDR1 is MNHEY, CDR2 SMNVEV, per germline (reference sequence). The CDR3 is 11 amino acids. The ends were cut back, 8 bases at V and 4 bases at J, with 8 bases in the middle. This CDR3 is CASGWGTEAFF. CDR3 DNA sequence: TGTGCCAGCGGGTGGGGCACTGAAGCTTTCTTT.

This clonotype appeared many times. The CDR3 DNA sequence: TGTGCCAGCAGCGCAGTGCCCACGGGAAACACTGAAGCTTTCTTT. Translation: CASSAVPTGNTEAFF. The chain couples TRBV9 to TRBJ1-1, with D unclear. This CDR3 region has 15 residues. Germline values: CDR1 SGDLS, CDR2 YYNGEE. Trimming left V 3 bases short and J 2 bases short, with 14 bases between. Full variable domain (missing parts from reference TRBV9 and TRBJ1-1): DSGVTQTPKHLITATGQRVTLRCSPRSGDLSVYWYQQSLDQGLQFLIQYYNGEERAKGNILERFSAQQFPDLHSELNLSSLELGDSALYFCASSAVPTGNTEAFFGQGTRLTVV.

The chain employs TRBV12-5 and TRBJ2-2; TRBD1 matches at 9 bases. From germline, CDR1 is LGHNT and CDR2 FRNRAP. The junction had 15 bases not matched to a gene; V was cut back by 4 bases and J by 0 bases. CDR3 length: 20 residues. The CDR3 loop is CASGSIQPGTGLANTGELFF. The CDR3 coding sequence is TGTGCTAGTGGTTCTATCCAACCCGGGACAGGGTTGGCGAACACCGGGGAGCTGTTTTTT.

This clonotype was observed at least ten times. The chain couples TRBV28 to TRBJ1-5; perhaps TRBD1 as D (5 bases). The V and J ends lost 0 bases and 0 bases respectively, with 24 bases between them. CDR1 is MDHEN, CDR2 SYDVKM, per germline. The CDR3 extends over 21 amino acids. The CDR3 region has the DNA TGTGCCAGCAGTTTATGGGGCCGACAGTCCCTCTCTGGCTATAGCAATCAGCCCCAGCATTTT. Translating it yields CASSLWGRQSLSGYSNQPQHF.

This clonotype has ten or more counts. The J gene is TRBJ1-4, the V gene TRBV5-1, with a possible D match to TRBD1 (6 bases). The CDR3 extends over 14 amino acids. V lost 4 bases and J lost 6, with 13 bases in between. CDR1 SGHRS and CDR2 YFSETQ come from the germline V gene. The CDR3 region is CASSTGRGDEKLFF. The CDR3 DNA reads TGCGCCAGCAGCACCGGCAGGGGAGATGAAAAACTGTTTTTT.

The rearrangement joins TRBV25-1 to TRBJ2-1, with TRBD2 matching 10 bases. Trimming took 1 base from V and 9 from J; bases not matched to a gene: 9. This CDR3 is built from 16 residues. Germline V gene data show CDR1 as MGHDK and CDR2 as SYGVNS. CDR3 sequence reads: CASSESAGGPWFEQFF. The CDR3 DNA follows: TGTGCCAGCAGTGAATCAGCGGGAGGGCCATGGTTTGAGCAGTTCTTC.

This clonotype was counted ten times or more. The genes are TRBV11-2 and TRBJ1-5; no reliable D call. The germline V gene encodes CDR1 SGHAT and CDR2 FQNNGV. The V and J ends lost 0 bases and 2 bases respectively, with 8 bases between them. There are 15 residues in the CDR3. CDR3 loop: CASSLEGAGNQPQHF. CDR3 nucleotide sequence: TGTGCCAGCAGCTTAGAGGGCGCAGGCAATCAGCCCCAGCATTTT.

A remark on this clonotype: Possible read error: a much larger clone is one base away. The rearrangement links TRBV7-2 to TRBJ2-7; the match to TRBD2 covers 8 bases. Germline V gene lookup returns CDR1 SGHTA and CDR2 FQGNSA. The CDR3 loop spans 18 amino acids. V lost 3 bases, J lost 0 bases, and 13 bases stayed unmatched. CDR3 protein: CASSFRATSGGSSYEQYF. The CDR3 DNA reads as TGTGCCAGCAGCTTCCGGGCCACGTCGGGGGGGAGCTCCTACGAGCAGTACTTC.

The chain couples TRBV3-1 to TRBJ1-3, with TRBD1 as a possible D gene (6 bases). Germline assignment: CDR1 LGHDT and CDR2 YNNKEL (reference sequence). Trimming removed 5 bases at V and 0 bases at J, with 14 bases between. The length of the CDR3 is 16 residues. The CDR3 nucleotides are TGTGCCAGCAGCATCCAAGGACAGCCCTCTGGAAACACCATATATTTT. Amino acid sequence: CASSIQGQPSGNTIYF.

The sample holds a few counts of this clonotype. A much larger clone lies a single base off, so this may be a read error. The J gene is TRBJ2-1, the V gene TRBV5-1, with 11 nucleotides matching TRBD2. Germline V gene data show CDR1 as SGHRS and CDR2 as YFSETQ. This CDR3 contains 14 residues. The CDR3, as DNA: TGCGCCAGCAGCGGGACTAGCGGCTACAATGGGCAGTTCTTC. This gives the protein CASSGTSGYNGQFF. The complete variable domain, with remaining parts taken from reference TRBV5-1 and TRBJ2-1, reads KAGVTQTPRYLIKTRGQQVTLSCSPISGHRSVSWYQQTPGQGLQFLFEYFSETQRNKGNFPGRFSGRQFSNSRSEMNVSTLELGDSALYLCASSGTSGYNGQFFGPGTRLTVL.

The rearrangement links TRBV20-1 to TRBJ2-1, with D possibly matching TRBD2 (6 bases). Germline CDR1 DFQATT, CDR2 SNEGSKA (reference sequence). This CDR3 contains 14 residues. V was clipped by 0 bases and J by 3 bases, with 9 bases between them. The CDR3 loop reads CSARDPGSYNEQFF. In DNA, the CDR3 is TGCAGTGCTAGAGATCCCGGGAGCTACAATGAGCAGTTCTTC.

This clonotype is a singleton in its sample. The V call is TRBV10-3, the J call TRBJ1-3; TRBD1 agrees at 11 bases. The germline V gene encodes CDR1 ENHRY and CDR2 SYGVKD. This CDR3 contains 15 residues. V was clipped by 6 bases and J by 3 bases; unmatched bases: 4. Here the CDR3 reads CAISGQGAGGNTIYF. The CDR3, as DNA: TGTGCCATCAGCGGACAGGGGGCCGGTGGAAACACCATATATTTT.

CDR3: CSVESGIRDTEAFF. CDR3 nucleotides: TGCAGCGTTGAATCGGGAATTCGTGACACTGAAGCTTTCTTT. The V and J genes are TRBV29-1 and TRBJ1-1; D is unclear. CDR1 and CDR2 (germline): SQVTM, ANQGSEA. This CDR3 has 14 amino acids. Trimming removed 2 bases at V and 3 bases at J, with 13 bases between.

This clonotype showed up many times. This chain joins TRBV5-5 and TRBJ1-2; TRBD1 might be the D (6 bases). The V gene lost 7 bases and the J gene lost 3 bases, with 16 bases spanning the gap. CDR3 length: 14 amino acids. Germline CDR1 reads SGHKS; CDR2 reads YYEKEE (reference sequence). This CDR3 reads CASARWQGYYGYTF. CDR3 DNA sequence: TGTGCCAGCGCGCGTTGGCAGGGGTACTATGGCTACACCTTC.

There are a few counts of this clonotype. This chain joins TRBV5-4 and TRBJ2-7; 9 positions match TRBD1. The CDR3 length is 16 residues. The trim removed 0 bases at V and 7 bases at J, leaving 11 bases unmatched. Germline V lookup: CDR1 SGHNT, CDR2 YYREEE (reference sequence). CDR3 sequence reads: CASSLVGTGWATEQYF. The CDR3 DNA sequence: TGTGCCAGCAGCTTGGTTGGGACAGGGTGGGCTACGGAGCAGTACTTC.

This clonotype was observed at least ten times. The rearrangement links TRBV20-1 to TRBJ2-7, with 7 positions matching TRBD1. V lost 6 bases, J lost 0 bases, and 5 bases stayed unmatched. CDR1 is DFQATT and CDR2 is SNEGSKA in the germline V gene (reference sequence). The CDR3 runs 13 residues. The CDR3 DNA sequence: TGCAGTGCCAAGGGACAGTCCTCCTACGAGCAGTACTTC. Protein product: CSAKGQSSYEQYF.

This clonotype was counted many times. This chain links TRBV20-1 with TRBJ1-5; TRBD1 is a possible D gene (5 bases). Trimming shortened V by 7 bases and J by 2 bases, and 18 bases separated the two germline ends. CDR1 and CDR2 (germline): DFQATT, SNEGSKA (reference sequence). This CDR3 has 15 amino acids. The DNA for the CDR3 is TGCAGTGTTGGGACGCAGGTAGTCGGCAATCAGCCCCAGCATTTT. It encodes CSVGTQVVGNQPQHF.

The rearrangement links TRBV10-3 to TRBJ1-4; TRBD1 matches at 8 bases. The length of the CDR3 is 14 residues. V shed 9 bases and J 2 bases; nucleotides not matched to a gene: 5. Germline V gene sequence: CDR1 ENHRY, CDR2 SYGVKD. The CDR3 loop reads CAISGQGTNEKLFF. CDR3 DNA sequence: TGTGCCATATCTGGACAGGGCACTAATGAAAAACTGTTTTTT.

This clonotype was seen ten or more times. This chain joins TRBV9 and TRBJ2-3; tentatively, D is TRBD2 (6 bases). The CDR3 runs to 13 residues. CDR1 is SGDLS and CDR2 is YYNGEE in the germline V gene. The V end was cut by 6 bases, the J end by 6 bases, with 14 bases between. CDR3 protein: CASNRDWKDTQYF. Here the CDR3 DNA reads TGTGCCAGCAACCGGGACTGGAAGGATACGCAGTATTTT.

This clonotype was observed a few times. The rearrangement joins TRBV4-1 to TRBJ2-7, with 10 bases matching TRBD2. CDR1 MGHRA and CDR2 YSYEKL come from the germline V gene. This CDR3 region has 14 residues. Trimming cost V 8 bases and J 9 bases; bases outside gene matches: 13. In DNA form, the CDR3 reads TGCGCCAGCCCGGTGGGACTAGCGTTCGTTCGGCAGTACTTC. It is translated as CASPVGLAFVRQYF.

This clonotype was seen at least ten times. The rearrangement uses TRBV7-9 and TRBJ2-5; 7 bases fit TRBD1. Germline values: CDR1 SEHNR, CDR2 FQNEAQ (reference sequence). There are 13 residues in the CDR3. V shed 5 bases and J 5 bases; nucleotides not matched to a gene: 5. In DNA form, the CDR3 reads TGTGCCAGCAGCCCTACAGGGGAGGAGACCCAGTACTTC. Protein: CASSPTGEETQYF.

The J gene is TRBJ2-7, the V gene TRBV20-1; 9 nucleotides align to TRBD2. Germline V lookup: CDR1 DFQATT, CDR2 SNEGSKA (reference sequence). This CDR3 has 15 residues. V dropped 5 bases and J dropped 5; count of bases not matched to a gene: 13. Here the CDR3 DNA reads TGCAGTGCTCCAGTTCCGGGACTAGCTAAGGACGAGCAGTACTTC. This gives the protein CSAPVPGLAKDEQYF.

This clonotype was observed a handful of times. This could be a read error, since a much larger clone is one nucleotide away. The chain is built from TRBV11-2 and TRBJ1-5; tentative D call: TRBD1 (6 bases). Germline loops: CDR1 SGHAT, CDR2 FQNNGV. The CDR3 covers 15 residues. Trimming removed 5 bases from V and 6 bases from J, with 17 bases in between. CDR3 loop: CASSPQGGGSQPQHF. The CDR3 coding sequence is TGTGCCAGCAGCCCCCAGGGTGGGGGCAGTCAGCCCCAGCATTTT. The full variable domain, rest sourced from reference TRBV11-2 and TRBJ1-5, is EAGVAQSPRYKIIEKRQSVAFWCNPISGHATLYWYQQILGQGPKLLIQFQNNGVVDDSQLPKDRFSAERLKGVDSTLKIQPAKLEDSAVYLCASSPQGGGSQPQHFGDGTRLSIL.

Many counts were recorded for this clonotype. The J gene is TRBJ2-1, the V gene TRBV20-1, with a tentative D call TRBD1 (8 bases). Trimming cost V 5 bases and J 7 bases, with 21 bases left between them. The V gene's germline CDR1 is DFQATT and CDR2 SNEGSKA (reference sequence). The CDR3 runs to 15 residues. CDR3 nucleotide sequence: TGCAGTGCTGGGGTAACAGGGGGGGTGGGGAATGAGCAGTTCTTC. Protein: CSAGVTGGVGNEQFF.

The chain is built from TRBV7-2 and TRBJ1-2; D not resolved. This CDR3 spans 13 amino acids. The germline gives CDR1 SGHTA, CDR2 FQGNSA. V lost 2 bases to trimming and J lost 1 base, with 5 bases between them. The CDR3, as DNA: TGTGCCAGCAGCTTAATAAGTAACTATGGCTACACCTTC. Protein product: CASSLISNYGYTF.

This clonotype has a single count. Given a much more abundant clone one base away, this may be a read error. The chain couples TRBV2 to TRBJ1-5; 9 bases are shared with TRBD1. The CDR3 runs 15 residues. From germline, CDR1 is SNHLY and CDR2 FYNNEI. CDR3 region: CVSSEQGALNQPQHF. DNA for the CDR3: TGTGTCAGCAGTGAACAGGGGGCCCTCAATCAGCCCCAGCATTTT. The complete variable domain, with remaining parts taken from reference TRBV2 and TRBJ1-5, reads EPEVTQTPSHQVTQMGQEVILRCVPISNHLYFYWYRQILGQKVEFLVSFYNNEISEKSEIFDDQFSVERPDGSNFTLKIRSTKLEDSAMYFCVSSEQGALNQPQHFGDGTRLSIL.

The CDR3 spells CASTERGGGSNEQFF. CDR3 coding DNA: TGTGCCAGCACCGAAAGAGGGGGTGGGTCCAATGAGCAGTTCTTC. V usage is TRBV12-3 or TRBV12-4 and J usage is TRBJ2-1, with D perhaps TRBD1 (6 bases). V shed 7 bases and J shed 6 bases, with 19 bases lying between them. This CDR3 contains 15 residues.

This clonotype has only one observation. A much bigger clone sits one base away, suggesting this may be a read error. The J gene is TRBJ1-1, the V gene TRBV6-1; D is unclear. V gave up 10 bases and J gave up 2 bases, with 11 bases separating them. This CDR3 spans 12 amino acids. The germline V gene encodes CDR1 MNHNS and CDR2 SASEGT. CDR3 DNA: TGTGCCACCCGAGTCCACAACACTGAAGCTTTCTTT. Its translation: CATRVHNTEAFF.